This T cell receptor beta chain was recovered during a study of blood T cell repertoires in COVID-19. Study-wide context: Researchers got acute and convalescent COVID-19 samples from the United States, Italy and Spain. T cells, B-cell-depleted T cells, or PBMCs provided the cDNA or gDNA that served as material.

CDR3 length: 16 amino acids. Germline values: CDR1 MNHEY, CDR2 SVGAGI. The J segment lost 1 base and the V segment lost 4 bases, leaving 3 bases of the junction unmatched. Authors' methods: Estimation of nucleated cell counts relied on the amplification of reference gene primers. Data came from immunoSEQ multiplex PCR; TCRdb stores just in-frame clones and leaves some out. From that table come the V and J calls and clone size; the DNA was used to work out D and trimming. This sample has over 200,000 clones, with 88% found just once. The TCR comes from a human donor in a cohort sampled during active COVID-19. The V gene is TRBV6-5, the J gene TRBJ2-5; 13 positions match TRBD2. Sequenced material: peripheral blood. The CDR3 sequence is CASSSGLAGSQETQYF. The DNA for the CDR3 is TGTGCCAGCAGTTCGGGACTAGCGGGGTCCCAAGAGACCCAGTACTTC.